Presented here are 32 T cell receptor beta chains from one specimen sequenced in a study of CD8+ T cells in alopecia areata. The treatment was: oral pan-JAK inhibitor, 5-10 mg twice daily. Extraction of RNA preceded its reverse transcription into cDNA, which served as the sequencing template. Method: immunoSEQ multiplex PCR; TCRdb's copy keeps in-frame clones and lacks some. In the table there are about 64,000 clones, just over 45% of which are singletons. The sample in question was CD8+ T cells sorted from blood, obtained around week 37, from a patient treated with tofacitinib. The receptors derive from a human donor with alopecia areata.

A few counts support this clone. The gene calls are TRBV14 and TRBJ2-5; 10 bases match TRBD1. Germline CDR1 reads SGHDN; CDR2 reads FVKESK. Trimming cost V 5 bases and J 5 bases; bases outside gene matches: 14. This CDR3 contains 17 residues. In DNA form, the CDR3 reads TGTGCCAGCAGCGACTCCGACAGGGGGCGGAGGAGGGAGACCCAGTACTTC. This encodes CASSDSDRGRRRETQYF.

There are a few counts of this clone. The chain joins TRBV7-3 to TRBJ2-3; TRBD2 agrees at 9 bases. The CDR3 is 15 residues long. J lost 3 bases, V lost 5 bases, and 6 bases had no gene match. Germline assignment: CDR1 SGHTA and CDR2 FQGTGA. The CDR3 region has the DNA TGTGCCAGCAGCGCTGCGGGAGGGGGAACAGATACGCAGTATTTT. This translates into CASSAAGGGTDTQYF.

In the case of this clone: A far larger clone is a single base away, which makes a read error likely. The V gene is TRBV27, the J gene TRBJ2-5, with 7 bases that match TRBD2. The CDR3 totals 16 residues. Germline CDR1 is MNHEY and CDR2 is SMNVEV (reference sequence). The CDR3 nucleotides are TGTGCCAGCAGTTTAATCGGCGGGAGCCCTCAAGGGACCCAGTACTTC. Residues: CASSLIGGSPQGTQYF.

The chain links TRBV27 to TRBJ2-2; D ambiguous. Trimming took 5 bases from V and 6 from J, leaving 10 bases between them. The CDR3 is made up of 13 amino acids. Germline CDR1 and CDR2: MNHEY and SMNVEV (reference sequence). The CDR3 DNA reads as TGTGCCAGCAGTCTGGGTAGGGCCGGGGAGCTGTTTTTT. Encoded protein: CASSLGRAGELFF.

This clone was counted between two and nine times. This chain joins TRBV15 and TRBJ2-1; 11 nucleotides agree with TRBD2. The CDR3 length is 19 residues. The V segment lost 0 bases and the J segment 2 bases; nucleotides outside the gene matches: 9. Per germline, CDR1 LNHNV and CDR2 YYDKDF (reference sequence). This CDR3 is CATSRDQIRLAGTYNEQFF. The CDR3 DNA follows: TGTGCCACCAGCAGAGATCAAATTCGACTAGCGGGAACCTACAATGAGCAGTTCTTC.

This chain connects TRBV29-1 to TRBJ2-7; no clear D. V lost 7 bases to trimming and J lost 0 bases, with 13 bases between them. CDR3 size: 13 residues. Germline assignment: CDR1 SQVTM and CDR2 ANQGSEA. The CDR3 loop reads CSAAPLSSYEQYF. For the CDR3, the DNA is TGCAGCGCCGCCCCGTTGAGCTCCTACGAGCAGTACTTC.

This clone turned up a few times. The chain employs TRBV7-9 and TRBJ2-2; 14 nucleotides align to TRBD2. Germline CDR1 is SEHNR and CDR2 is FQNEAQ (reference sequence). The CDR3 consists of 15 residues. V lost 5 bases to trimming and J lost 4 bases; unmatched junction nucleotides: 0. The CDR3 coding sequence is TGTGCCAGCAGCGGACTAGCGGGAGGCACCGGGGAGCTGTTTTTT. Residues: CASSGLAGGTGELFF.

The CDR3 nucleotides are TGCAGCGTGGGCGACAATGAGCAGTTCTTC. This gives the protein CSVGDNEQFF. The rearrangement joins TRBV29-1 to TRBJ2-1; no clear D. CDR3 length: 10 amino acids. The V gene lost 6 bases and the J gene lost 5 bases, with 5 bases spanning the gap. Germline loops: CDR1 SQVTM, CDR2 ANQGSEA.

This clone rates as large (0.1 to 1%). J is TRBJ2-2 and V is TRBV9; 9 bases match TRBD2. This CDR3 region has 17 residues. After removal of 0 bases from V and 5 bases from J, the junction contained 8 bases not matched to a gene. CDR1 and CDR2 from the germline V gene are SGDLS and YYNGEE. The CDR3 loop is CASSVAPAGGRTGELFF. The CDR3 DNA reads TGTGCCAGCAGCGTAGCTCCCGCGGGAGGGCGGACCGGGGAGCTGTTTTTT.

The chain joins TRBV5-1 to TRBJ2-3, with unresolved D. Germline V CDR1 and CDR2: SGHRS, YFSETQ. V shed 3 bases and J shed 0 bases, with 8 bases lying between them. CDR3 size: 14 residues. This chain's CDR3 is CASSYPGSTDTQYF. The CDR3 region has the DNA TGCGCCAGCAGCTACCCCGGGAGCACAGATACGCAGTATTTT. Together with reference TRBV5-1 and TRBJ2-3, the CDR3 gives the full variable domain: KAGVTQTPRYLIKTRGQQVTLSCSPISGHRSVSWYQQTPGQGLQFLFEYFSETQRNKGNFPGRFSGRQFSNSRSEMNVSTLELGDSALYLCASSYPGSTDTQYFGPGTRLTVL.

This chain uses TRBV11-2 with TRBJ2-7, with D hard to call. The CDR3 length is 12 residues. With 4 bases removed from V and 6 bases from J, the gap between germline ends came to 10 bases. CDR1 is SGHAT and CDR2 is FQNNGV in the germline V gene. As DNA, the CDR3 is TGTGCCAGCAGCTCTAACACGGGCGAGCAGTACTTC. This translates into CASSSNTGEQYF.

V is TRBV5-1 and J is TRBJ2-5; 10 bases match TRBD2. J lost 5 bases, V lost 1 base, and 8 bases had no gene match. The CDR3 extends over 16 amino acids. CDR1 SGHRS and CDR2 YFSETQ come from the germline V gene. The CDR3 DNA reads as TGCGCCAGCAGCTTGTCTAGCGGGAGCCTCGTGGAGACCCAGTACTTC. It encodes CASSLSSGSLVETQYF.

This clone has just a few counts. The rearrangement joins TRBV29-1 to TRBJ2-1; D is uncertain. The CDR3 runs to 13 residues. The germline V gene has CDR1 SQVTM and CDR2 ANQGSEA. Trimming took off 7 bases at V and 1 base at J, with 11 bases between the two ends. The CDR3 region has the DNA TGCAGCGCGCCCATTGGGTCCTACAATGAGCAGTTCTTC. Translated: CSAPIGSYNEQFF.

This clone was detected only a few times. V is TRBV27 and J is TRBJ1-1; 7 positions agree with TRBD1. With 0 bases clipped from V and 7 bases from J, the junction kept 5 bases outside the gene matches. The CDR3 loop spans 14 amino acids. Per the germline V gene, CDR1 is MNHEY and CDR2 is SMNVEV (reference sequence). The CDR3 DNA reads TGTGCCAGCAGTTTATCCAGCAGGGGGTATGAAGCTTTCTTT. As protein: CASSLSSRGYEAFF.

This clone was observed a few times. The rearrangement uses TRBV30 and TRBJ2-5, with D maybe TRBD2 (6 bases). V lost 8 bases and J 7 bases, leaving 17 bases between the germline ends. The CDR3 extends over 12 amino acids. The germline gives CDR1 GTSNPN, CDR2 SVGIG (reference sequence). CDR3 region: CAMGSGGGTQYF. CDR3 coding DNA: TGTGCCATGGGCTCTGGGGGAGGGACCCAGTACTTC. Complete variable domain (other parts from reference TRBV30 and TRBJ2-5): SQTIHQWPATLVQPVGSPLSLECTVEGTSNPNLYWYRQAAGRGLQLLFYSVGIGQISSEVPQNLSASRPQDRQFILSSKKLLLSDSGFYLCAMGSGGGTQYFGPGTRLLVL.

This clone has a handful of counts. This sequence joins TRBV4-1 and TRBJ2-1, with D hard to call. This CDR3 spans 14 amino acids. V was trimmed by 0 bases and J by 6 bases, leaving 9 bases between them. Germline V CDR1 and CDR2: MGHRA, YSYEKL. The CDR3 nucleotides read TGCGCCAGCAGCCAAGAGCCGGGCACCAATGAGCAGTTCTTC. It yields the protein CASSQEPGTNEQFF.

The CDR3 here is CSYFTGEGYEQYF. As DNA, the CDR3 is TGCAGCTATTTCACAGGGGAGGGCTACGAGCAGTACTTC. This chain uses TRBV29-1 with TRBJ2-7; D tentatively reads TRBD1 or TRBD2 (7 bases each). The CDR3 extends over 13 amino acids. The V gene lost 8 bases and the J gene lost 3 bases, with 17 bases spanning the gap. In germline, CDR1 is SQVTM, CDR2 ANQGSEA.

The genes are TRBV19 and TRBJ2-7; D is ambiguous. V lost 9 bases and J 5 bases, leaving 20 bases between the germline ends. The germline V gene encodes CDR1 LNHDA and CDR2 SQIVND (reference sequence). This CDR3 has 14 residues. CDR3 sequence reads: CASTLGGSIHEQYF. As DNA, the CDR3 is TGTGCCAGCACCTTGGGCGGCTCCATCCACGAGCAGTACTTC.

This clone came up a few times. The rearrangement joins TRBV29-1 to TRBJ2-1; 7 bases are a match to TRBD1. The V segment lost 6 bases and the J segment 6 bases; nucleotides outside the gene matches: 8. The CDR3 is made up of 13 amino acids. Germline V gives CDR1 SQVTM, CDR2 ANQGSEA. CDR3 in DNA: TGCAGCGTCGAACAGGGGTATGGCAATGAGCAGTTCTTC. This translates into CSVEQGYGNEQFF.

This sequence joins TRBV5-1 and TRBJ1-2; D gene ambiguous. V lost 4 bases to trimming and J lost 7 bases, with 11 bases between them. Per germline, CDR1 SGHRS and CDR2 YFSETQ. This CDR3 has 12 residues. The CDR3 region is CASSADPPGYTF. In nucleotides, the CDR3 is TGCGCCAGCAGCGCCGACCCGCCTGGCTACACCTTC.

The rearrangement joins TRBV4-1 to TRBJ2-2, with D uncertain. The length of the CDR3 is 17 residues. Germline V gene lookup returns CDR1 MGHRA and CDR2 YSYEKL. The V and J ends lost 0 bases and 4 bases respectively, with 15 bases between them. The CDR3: CASSQDRGFGSTGELFF. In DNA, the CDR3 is TGCGCCAGCAGCCAAGATCGAGGATTCGGATCCACCGGGGAGCTGTTTTTT.

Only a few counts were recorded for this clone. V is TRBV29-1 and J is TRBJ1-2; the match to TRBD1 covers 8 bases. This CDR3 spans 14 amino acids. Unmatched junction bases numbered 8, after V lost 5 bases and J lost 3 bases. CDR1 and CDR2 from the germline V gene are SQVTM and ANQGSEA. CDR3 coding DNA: TGCAGCGTTCTTGATCTACAGGGGGACTATGGCTACACCTTC. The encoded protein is CSVLDLQGDYGYTF.

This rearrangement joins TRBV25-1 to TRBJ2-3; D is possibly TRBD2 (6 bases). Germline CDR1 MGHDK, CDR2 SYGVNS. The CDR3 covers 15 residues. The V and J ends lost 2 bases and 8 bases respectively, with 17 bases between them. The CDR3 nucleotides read TGTGCCAGCAGTGAACCGGGACCAATCGGGGGTACGCAGTATTTT. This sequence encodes CASSEPGPIGGTQYF.

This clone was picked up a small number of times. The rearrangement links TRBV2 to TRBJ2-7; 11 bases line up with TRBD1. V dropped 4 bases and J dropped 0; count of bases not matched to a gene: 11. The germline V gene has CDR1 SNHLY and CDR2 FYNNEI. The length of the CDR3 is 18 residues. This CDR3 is CASSGGQGEGYSSYEQYF. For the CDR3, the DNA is TGTGCCAGCAGTGGGGGACAGGGGGAAGGTTACAGCTCCTACGAGCAGTACTTC.

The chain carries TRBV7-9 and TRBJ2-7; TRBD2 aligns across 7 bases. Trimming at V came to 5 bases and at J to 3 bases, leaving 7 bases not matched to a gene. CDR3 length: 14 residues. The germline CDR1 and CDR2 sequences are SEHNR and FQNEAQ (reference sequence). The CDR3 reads CASSEGPGGYEQYF. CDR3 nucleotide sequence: TGTGCCAGCAGCGAGGGCCCGGGAGGCTACGAGCAGTACTTC.

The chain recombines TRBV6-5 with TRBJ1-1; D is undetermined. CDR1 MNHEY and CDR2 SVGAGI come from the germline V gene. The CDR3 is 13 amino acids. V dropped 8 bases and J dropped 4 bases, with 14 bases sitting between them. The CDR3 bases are TGTGCCAGCGGGGTGGCCCCGGGCACTGAAGCTTTCTTT. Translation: CASGVAPGTEAFF.

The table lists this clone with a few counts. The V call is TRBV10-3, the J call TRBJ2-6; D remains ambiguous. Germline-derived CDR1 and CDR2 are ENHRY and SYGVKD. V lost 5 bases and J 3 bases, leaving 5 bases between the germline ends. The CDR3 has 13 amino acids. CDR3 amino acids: CAISLDGANVLTF. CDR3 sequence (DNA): TGTGCCATCAGTCTGGATGGGGCCAACGTCCTGACTTTC.

The CDR3 region has the DNA TGCAGCGCTGTGGGGACAGGGGTCACAGATACGCAGTATTTT. Its translation is CSAVGTGVTDTQYF. The rearrangement joins TRBV29-1 to TRBJ2-3, with 10 nucleotides matching TRBD1. The CDR3 spans 14 residues. V shed 7 bases and J 2 bases; nucleotides not matched to a gene: 6. Germline V CDR1 and CDR2: SQVTM, ANQGSEA.

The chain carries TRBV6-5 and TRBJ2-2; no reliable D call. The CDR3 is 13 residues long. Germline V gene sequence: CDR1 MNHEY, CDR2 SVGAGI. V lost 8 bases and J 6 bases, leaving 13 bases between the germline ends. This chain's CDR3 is CASSINAAGELFF. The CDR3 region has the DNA TGTGCCAGCTCGATCAATGCCGCCGGGGAGCTGTTTTTT.

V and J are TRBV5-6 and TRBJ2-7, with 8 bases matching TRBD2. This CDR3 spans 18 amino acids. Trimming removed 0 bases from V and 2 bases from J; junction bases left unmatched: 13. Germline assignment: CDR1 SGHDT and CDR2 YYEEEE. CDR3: CASSLEPRAGASAYEQYF. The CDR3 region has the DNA TGTGCCAGCAGCTTGGAGCCCAGAGCGGGGGCATCTGCCTACGAGCAGTACTTC.

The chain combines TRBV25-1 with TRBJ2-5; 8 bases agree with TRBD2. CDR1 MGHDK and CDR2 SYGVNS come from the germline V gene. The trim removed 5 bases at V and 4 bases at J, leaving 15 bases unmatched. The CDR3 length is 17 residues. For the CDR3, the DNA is TGTGCCAGCAGTAGCGCGGGAGGAGTGGGGAGGCTAGAGACCCAGTACTTC. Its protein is CASSSAGGVGRLETQYF.

The chain's CDR3 is CASSLPGRDYEQYF. CDR3 DNA sequence: TGTGCCAGCAGTTTGCCGGGGAGGGACTACGAGCAGTACTTC. The chain joins TRBV27 to TRBJ2-7, with 7 bases matching TRBD2. The germline CDR1 and CDR2 sequences are MNHEY and SMNVEV (reference sequence). This CDR3 contains 14 residues. V trimming: 3 bases; J trimming: 3 bases; junction bases outside the gene matches: 5.